Listed below are T cell receptor beta chains from one sample, sequenced in a study of blood T cell repertoires in COVID-19. Sequencing used immunoSEQ multiplex PCR; TCRdb keeps in-frame clones, though not all of them. The table includes about 63,000 clones, 85% to 90% detected once. The specimen was peripheral blood. These receptors all come from a man between 45 and 60 years old with active COVID-19. CDR3s leave out the opening cysteine and the closing phenylalanine or tryptophan.

>TRBV9|TRBJ2-1
ASSPGTNYNEQF
>TRBV7-9|TRBJ1-1
ASSLSLNTEAF
>TRBV6-5|TRBJ2-3
ASSYFGGSITDTQY
>TRBV20-1|TRBJ1-2
SARGAPYT
>TRBV7-2|TRBJ2-1
ASSLAHYDNEQF
>TRBV5-1|TRBJ2-7
ASSGGLAGGVYEQY
>TRBV3-1/TRBV3-2|TRBJ1-1
ASSQRGIEAF
>TRBV7-9|TRBJ2-3
ASSPGLAGGTDTQY
>TRBV5-4|TRBJ2-5
ASRSLWGSGSGEETQY
>TRBV12-3/TRBV12-4|TRBJ2-7
ASSLAGAYEQY
>TRBV20-1|TRBJ2-3
SASRQGFDTQY
>TRBV10-3|TRBJ1-5
ATTPDRISNQPQH
>TRBV29-1|TRBJ1-2
SVKGQGYDT
>TRBV19|TRBJ2-5
ASSPWISEGETQY
>TRBV7-2|TRBJ1-1
ASSFIGRGRFEAF
>TRBV5-6|TRBJ2-3
ASSLARRRGRDTQY
>TRBV6-6|TRBJ2-7
ASSSNKATPGQGARAPHEQY
>TRBV30|TRBJ2-7
AWSVGAGSEQY
>TRBV19|TRBJ1-1
ASSIQGTGRMIEAF
>TRBV18|TRBJ1-5
ASSPGTGGVQPQH
>TRBV5-6|TRBJ2-7
ASSFGRGGGISYEQY
>TRBV6-5|TRBJ1-2
ASSFAASYGYT
>TRBV7-2|TRBJ2-3
ASNLGSSTDTQY
>TRBV19|TRBJ2-7
ASGGPASGLYEQY
>TRBV4-1|TRBJ2-3
ASSQDAGTSGLTDTQY
>TRBV5-4|TRBJ1-2
ASSYITDNYGYT
>TRBV6-6|TRBJ1-6
ASSRDRVRGSSYNSPLH
>TRBV6-6|TRBJ1-1
ASSPGKGANTEAF
>TRBV29-1|TRBJ2-1
SVEGGGEISYNEQF
>TRBV24-1|TRBJ2-1
ATSDSTMWDRGNEQF
>TRBV7-8|TRBJ2-5
ASSLVRGEETQY
>TRBV27|TRBJ2-3
ASSPGLAGASTDTQY
>TRBV7-9|TRBJ2-6
ASSPMGASLIPGANVLT
>TRBV18|TRBJ1-6
ASSHRDRANSPLH
>TRBV14|TRBJ2-1
ASSQGTGGQF
>TRBV11-2|TRBJ2-5
ASSLSIQETQY
>TRBV6-5|TRBJ2-7
ASSYSGRTYEQY
>TRBV12-3/TRBV12-4|TRBJ1-5
ASSQKTGQPQH
>TRBV11-2|TRBJ2-7
ASRLAGGPREQY
>TRBV20-1|TRBJ2-1
SASRYLAGMRSSYNEQF
>TRBV18|TRBJ2-1
ASSHGSGNYNEQF
>TRBV9|TRBJ2-3
ASGRLAGTPDTQY
>TRBV4-2|TRBJ1-4
ASSQAGRTNEKLF
>TRBV27|TRBJ2-3
ASSPVRRLTDTQY
>TRBV11-1|TRBJ1-2
ASSSGQVANYGYT
>TRBV24-1|TRBJ1-1
ATSQGAHRAEAF
>TRBV15|TRBJ1-2
ATSRDWGQGAGGYT
>TRBV12-3/TRBV12-4|TRBJ1-3
ASHFRGENTIY
>TRBV10-1|TRBJ1-5
ASRWDREWQPQH
>TRBV28|TRBJ1-1
ASSNQANTEAF
>TRBV29-1|TRBJ1-2
SVTGDYGYT
>TRBV18|TRBJ2-1
ASSPLAVNEQF
>TRBV7-9|TRBJ2-2
ASSLAWETGELF
>TRBV24-1|TRBJ2-1
ATSGKVSGSLGSNEQF
>TRBV27|TRBJ1-5
ASGQGNQPQH
>TRBV5-4|TRBJ2-3
ASSGGQPSTDTQY
>TRBV6-6|TRBJ2-7
ASSPRTSGAEAYEQY
>TRBV6-2/TRBV6-3|TRBJ1-5
ASSYAGRSNQPQH
>TRBV28|TRBJ2-1
ASSQREVPFEQF